A selection of T cell receptor beta chains follows, all from one sample in a study of identical twins. TCRdb processed the 5' RACE reads anew with MiXCR; each CDR3 protein has one entry. The data contain 430,000 or so distinct CDR3 sequences, 20% to 25% of them singletons. The sample also formed part of further work on T cells expressing NK-cell markers.

The specimen was CD4+ T cells sorted from blood. All receptors come from a woman aged 18-35 years in good health. Each CDR3 is given with its conserved first and last residue. D genes are given only for firm matches. Not every row has a clone size; where given, it reads once, few, many or a size class.

TRBJ2-3,few,NA,TRBV7-2,TGTGCCAGCAGCTTAGGGCCAGGGGGGAGCACAGATACGCAGTATTTT,CASSLGPGGSTDTQYF
TRBJ1-1,few,NA,TRBV5-1,TGCGCCAGCAGCTTGGTGATTGGGGGGAACACTGAAGCTTTCTTT,CASSLVIGGNTEAFF
TRBJ2-3,NA,NA,TRBV5-1,TGCGCCAGCAGCTTGGCCCCAGGGCGACGCACAGATACGCAGTATTTT,CASSLAPGRRTDTQYF
TRBJ2-5,NA,NA,TRBV29-1,TGCAGCGTTGGTCCGGGGGCGGCGAAGGAGACCCAGTACTTC,CSVGPGAAKETQYF
TRBJ2-5,NA,NA,TRBV2,TGTGCCAGCTCGAGGGAACAAGAGACCCAGTACTTC,CASSREQETQYF
TRBJ2-3,NA,TRBD2,TRBV20-1,TGCAGTGCTGAGTGGGGGAGGGGCACAGATACGCAGTATTTT,CSAEWGRGTDTQYF
TRBJ2-5,NA,TRBD2,TRBV5-1,TGCGCCAGCAGCAGACTCCCTCTGGGGGGGGTGGAGACCCAGTACTTC,CASSRLPLGGVETQYF
TRBJ2-1,NA,NA,TRBV3-1,TGTGCCAGCAGCCAACGGAGGAGCAAGAGGGAGAACTCCTACAATGAGCAGTTCTTC,CASSQRRSKRENSYNEQFF
TRBJ1-1,few,NA,TRBV6-6,TGTGCCAGCAGTATCAGGGCTGAAGCTTTCTTT,CASSIRAEAFF
TRBJ2-1,NA,NA,TRBV4-3,TGCGCCAGCAGCCTTCAGCGGAACGGCAACAATGAGCAGTTCTTC,CASSLQRNGNNEQFF
TRBJ2-4,NA,NA,TRBV2,TGTGCCAGCACGCTTCAGGGTGTCGGGAACATTCAGTACTTC,CASTLQGVGNIQYF
TRBJ1-2,few,NA,TRBV12-3/TRBV12-4,TGTGCCAGCAGTCTTAACGAGGCTGGCTACACCTTC,CASSLNEAGYTF
TRBJ2-2,NA,TRBD2,TRBV20-1,TGCAGTGCTAGACAAGCGGGGGGGCGCACCGGGGAGCTGTTTTTT,CSARQAGGRTGELFF
TRBJ2-3,NA,NA,TRBV5-5,TGTGCCAGCAGCTTGAGGGGGGTTAGCACAGATACGCAGTATTTT,CASSLRGVSTDTQYF
TRBJ1-5,few,NA,TRBV12-3/TRBV12-4,TGTGCCAGCACCCACGGGGGAAATCAGCCCCAGCATTTT,CASTHGGNQPQHF
TRBJ2-7,few,NA,TRBV4-1,TGCGCCAGCAGCCGTGGACGGGAATACGAGCAGTACTTC,CASSRGREYEQYF
TRBJ2-3,NA,NA,TRBV18,TGTGCCAGCTCACTGCGGCAGGAGGGAAGCACAGATACGCAGTATTTT,CASSLRQEGSTDTQYF
TRBJ2-7,NA,TRBD1,TRBV7-6,TGTGCCAGCAGCTCCACTGGGACAGGGGTTGACGAGCAGTACTTC,CASSSTGTGVDEQYF
TRBJ2-3,NA,NA,TRBV20-1,TGCAGTGCTAGAGATCGGATCCGTGGTAGGGGGGCCGGAGATACGCAGTATTTT,CSARDRIRGRGAGDTQYF
TRBJ2-2,NA,NA,TRBV5-1,TGCGCCAGCAGCCGAAACAGGGCTGGGTTGAGCACCGGGGAGCTGTTTTTT,CASSRNRAGLSTGELFF
TRBJ2-5,many,NA,TRBV11-3,TGTGCCAGCAGCCGGACAGTACAAGAGACCCAGTACTTC,CASSRTVQETQYF
TRBJ2-1,few,TRBD2,TRBV19,TGTGCCAGTAGTATTCAAAGGCTCCGGGCGAGGCGGGGGTACAATGAGCAGTTCTTC,CASSIQRLRARRGYNEQFF
TRBJ2-1,few,TRBD2,TRBV5-1,TGCGCCAGCAGCTTGCGACGGGGAGGGCCGTTGTCCTACAATGAGCAGTTCTTC,CASSLRRGGPLSYNEQFF
TRBJ2-1,NA,TRBD1,TRBV12-3/TRBV12-4,TGTGCCAGCAGGGAGATCCAGGGGGCTTTTTACAATGAGCAGTTCTTC,CASREIQGAFYNEQFF
TRBJ1-4,NA,NA,TRBV7-9,TGTGCCAGCAGCCTGGGTGCAGCAACTAATGAAAAACTGTTTTTT,CASSLGAATNEKLFF
TRBJ2-3,NA,TRBD2,TRBV9,TGTGCCAGCAGCTTCCTCCCTCCTAGCGGGGGGCTCACAGATACGCAGTATTTT,CASSFLPPSGGLTDTQYF